This T cell receptor beta chain was profiled in a study of beta chain features in type 1 diabetes. The sequenced template was cDNA made from the entire isolated RNA. Some clones are missing from TCRdb's copy, which holds only in-frame ones; the method was immunoSEQ multiplex PCR. The table shows 200,000 to 250,000 clones, with approximately 15% occurring only once. This CDR3 is built from 13 residues. With 6 bases removed from V and 0 bases from J, the gap between germline ends came to 9 bases. Looked up from germline, CDR1 is MNHEY and CDR2 is SVGAGI. Study-wide results and caveats: Type 1 diabetes patients had moderately but significantly shorter TCRB CDR3s in all four CD4+ subsets.

With regard to this clone: Antigen specificity is unknown.

CD45RO/CCR7/CD25/CD127/CD95/CD27 sorting isolated CD4+ naive, central memory, regulatory and stem cell-like memory cells. The sample comprised naive CD4+ T cells from blood. The chain carries TRBV6-5 and TRBJ2-7, with D hard to call. The clonotype originates from a young man with type 1 diabetes. This CDR3 is CASRSSLSYEQYF. The CDR3, as DNA: TGTGCCAGCAGGTCCTCCCTCTCCTACGAGCAGTACTTC.